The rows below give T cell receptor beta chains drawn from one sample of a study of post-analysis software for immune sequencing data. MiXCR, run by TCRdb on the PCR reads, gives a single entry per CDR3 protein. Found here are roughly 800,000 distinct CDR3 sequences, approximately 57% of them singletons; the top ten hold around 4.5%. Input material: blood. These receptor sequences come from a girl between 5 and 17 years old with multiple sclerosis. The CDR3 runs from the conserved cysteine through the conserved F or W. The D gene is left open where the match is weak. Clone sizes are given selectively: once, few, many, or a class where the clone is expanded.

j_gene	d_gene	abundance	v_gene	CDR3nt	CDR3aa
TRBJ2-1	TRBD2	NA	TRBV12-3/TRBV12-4	TGTGCCACATTAACCGTAGCGGGGGGAAGCGATGAGCAGTTCTTC	CATLTVAGGSDEQFF
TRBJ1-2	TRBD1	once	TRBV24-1	TGTGCCACCAGTGACCGGGACAGGGCCTATGGCTACACCTTC	CATSDRDRAYGYTF
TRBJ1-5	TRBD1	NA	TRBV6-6	TGTGCCAGTAGTGATACAGGGGTTTTCAATCAGCCCCAGCATTTT	CASSDTGVFNQPQHF
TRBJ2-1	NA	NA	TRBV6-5	TGTGCCAGCAGTTACAGGGGGGAGTTCTACAATGAGCAGTTCTTC	CASSYRGEFYNEQFF
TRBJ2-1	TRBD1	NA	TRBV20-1	TGCAGTGCCCGCCGGGACAGGGGTAAAGAGACCCAGTTCTTC	CSARRDRGKETQFF
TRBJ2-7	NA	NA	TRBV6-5	TGTGCCAGCAGTTATATGATGACGAACAGCTACGAGCAGTACTTC	CASSYMMTNSYEQYF
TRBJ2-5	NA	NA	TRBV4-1	TGCGCCAGCAGCCAAGATGTCCCAGGATCGAAAGAGACCCAGTACTTC	CASSQDVPGSKETQYF
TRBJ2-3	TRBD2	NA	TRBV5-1	TGCGCCAGCAGCGTTACATTGGAGGGGGCTGTTCGGACTAGCGGAGCTACGCAGTATTTT	CASSVTLEGAVRTSGATQYF
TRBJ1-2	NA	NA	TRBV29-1	TGCAGCGTTGATAACCCCTTCTACTATGGCTACACCTTC	CSVDNPFYYGYTF
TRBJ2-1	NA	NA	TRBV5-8	TGTGCCAGCACCGTGGAGGGACCAGCCTACAATGAGCAGTTCTTC	CASTVEGPAYNEQFF
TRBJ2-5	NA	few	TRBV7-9	TGTGCCACGGGCAGGGGACGGACCCAACAAGAGACCCAGTACTTC	CATGRGRTQQETQYF
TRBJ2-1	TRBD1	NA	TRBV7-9	TGTGCCAGCAGCTTAGGTCCGAGGACAGGCCCATATTCCTACAATGAGCAGTTCTTC	CASSLGPRTGPYSYNEQFF
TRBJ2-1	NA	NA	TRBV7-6	TGTGCCAGCAGCTTAGAGGCCAGTCTGCAGTCCAATGAGCAGTTCTTC	CASSLEASLQSNEQFF
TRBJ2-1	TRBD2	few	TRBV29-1	TGCAGCCCTAGGTCGTTAGCGGGAGGTGAGCAGTTCTTC	CSPRSLAGGEQFF
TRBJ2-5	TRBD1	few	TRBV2	TGTGCCAGCAAAAGACAGGGTTTGGAGACCCAGTACTTC	CASKRQGLETQYF
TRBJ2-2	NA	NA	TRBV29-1	TGCAGCGTTGAAGTGGGCGTGAACACCGGGGAGCTGTTTTTT	CSVEVGVNTGELFF
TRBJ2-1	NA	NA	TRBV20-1	TGCAGTGCTAGGGACACATCCTCCTACAATGAGCAGTTCTTC	CSARDTSSYNEQFF
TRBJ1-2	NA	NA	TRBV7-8	TGTGCCAGCAGCTTAGAGACGGAGAACTATGGCTACACCTTC	CASSLETENYGYTF
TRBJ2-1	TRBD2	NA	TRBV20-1	TGCAGTGCTAGTCTGACTAGCGGGAGTAATGAGCAGTTCTTC	CSASLTSGSNEQFF
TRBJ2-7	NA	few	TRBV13	TGTGCCAGCAGCCGAAAGGTGTCCGGGGTTCACTCCTACGAGCAGTACTTC	CASSRKVSGVHSYEQYF
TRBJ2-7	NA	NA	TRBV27	TGTGCCAGCAGGGGGCCCCCCTACGAGCAGTACTTC	CASRGPPYEQYF
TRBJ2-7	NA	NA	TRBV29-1	TGCAGCGTTGGGAACAGCCTCTCCTACGAGCAGTACTTC	CSVGNSLSYEQYF
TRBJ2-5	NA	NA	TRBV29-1	TGCAGCGTTGTTCAGGGTAAGGAGACCCAGTACTTC	CSVVQGKETQYF
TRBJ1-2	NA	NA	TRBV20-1	TGCAGTGCTTCTCCGACAAATAACTATGGCTACACCTTC	CSASPTNNYGYTF
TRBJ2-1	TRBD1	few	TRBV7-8	TGTGCCAGTACACAGGGGAATGAGCAGTTCTTC	CASTQGNEQFF
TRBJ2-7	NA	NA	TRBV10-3	TGTGCCATCAGTGAGGATTACGGCATCTCCTACGAGCAGTACTTC	CAISEDYGISYEQYF
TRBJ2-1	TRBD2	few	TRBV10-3	TGTGCCATCCAGGGCCAGCGGGAAGAACGTGAGCAGTTCTTC	CAIQGQREEREQFF
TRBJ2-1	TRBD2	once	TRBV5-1	TGCGCCAGCAGCTTCTTCCCTAGCGGGGACAATGAGCAGTTCTTC	CASSFFPSGDNEQFF
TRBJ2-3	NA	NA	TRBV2	TGTGCCAGCAGTGAAGACCAGGGTACGCAGTATTTT	CASSEDQGTQYF
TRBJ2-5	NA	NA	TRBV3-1	TGTGCCAGCAGCCAGGGACGGGCCGTGGCCCAGTACTTC	CASSQGRAVAQYF
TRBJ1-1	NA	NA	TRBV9	TGTGCCAGCAGCTCACCTTCGGGGGAAGGCATGATGAACACTGAAGCTTTCTTT	CASSSPSGEGMMNTEAFF
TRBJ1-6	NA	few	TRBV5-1	TGCGCCAGCAGCTGGGGCGGGCGAGATAATTCACCCCTCCACTTT	CASSWGGRDNSPLHF
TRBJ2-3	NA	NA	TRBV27	TGTGCCAGCAGCCCCAGCGCGGGGCTCACAGATACGCAGTATTTT	CASSPSAGLTDTQYF
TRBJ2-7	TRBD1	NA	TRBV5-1	TGTGCCAGCAGTTCGGGGACAGCGCCTTACGAGCAGTACTTC	CASSSGTAPYEQYF
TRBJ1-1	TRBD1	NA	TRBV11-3	TGTGCCAGCAGCCCCGGACAGGGGAAAGCTTTCTTT	CASSPGQGKAFF
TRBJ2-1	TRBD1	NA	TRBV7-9	TGTGCCAGCAGCGGGACAGGGGAATACAATGAGCAGTTCTTC	CASSGTGEYNEQFF
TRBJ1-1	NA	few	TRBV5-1	TGCGCCAGCAGCTTGTATGAAGGGATTGAAGCTTTCTTT	CASSLYEGIEAFF
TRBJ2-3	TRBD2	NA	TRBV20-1	TGCAGTGCTCAAGGGACTAGCACGGAGCCGCAGTATTTT	CSAQGTSTEPQYF
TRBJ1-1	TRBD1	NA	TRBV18	TGTGCCAGCTCACCTCAGGGGGCTAGCACTGAAGCTTTCTTT	CASSPQGASTEAFF
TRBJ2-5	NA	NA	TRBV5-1	TGCGCCAGCAGCTTGGGATTAGGCTGGGGGAACAATGAGCAGTACTTC	CASSLGLGWGNNEQYF
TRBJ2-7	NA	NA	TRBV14	TGTGCCAGCAGCCAAGGCGACGCGAGCTCCTACGAGCAGTACTTC	CASSQGDASSYEQYF
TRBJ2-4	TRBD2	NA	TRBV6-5	TGTGCCAGCAGTCGGGAGGGTCTGGAGCAGTACTTC	CASSREGLEQYF
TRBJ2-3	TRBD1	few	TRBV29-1	TGCAGCGTTGACAACGGACAGGTTTTCACAGATACGCAGTATTTT	CSVDNGQVFTDTQYF
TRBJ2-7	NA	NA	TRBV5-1	TGCGCCAGCAGCCTGGGGGGACTCAGCGCCTACGAGCAGTACTTC	CASSLGGLSAYEQYF
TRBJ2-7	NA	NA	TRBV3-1	TGTGCCAGCAGTCCGGGACTCAAGTCCTACGAGCAGTACTTC	CASSPGLKSYEQYF